The rows below give T cell receptor beta chains drawn from one sample of a study of blood T cell repertoires in COVID-19. The method was immunoSEQ multiplex PCR; TCRdb's version includes in-frame clones alone and lacks a portion of them. Here the sample spans 200,000 to 250,000 clones, 88% being singletons. The specimen sequenced was PBMCs or T cells enriched from blood (not recorded which). The origin of the receptors is a woman in her twenties or thirties who had recovered from COVID-19. Both conserved end residues are part of each CDR3. Fields, in order: CDR3 protein, CDR3 DNA, V gene, J gene, clone size, D gene. A D gene is named only where the DNA matches it firmly. Some rows mark clone size as missing; the rest say once, few, many or name a class of expanded clone.

CDR3: CASSLVGGIAFF
DNA: TGCGCCAGCAGCTTGGTTGGGGGGATTGCTTTCTTT
V: TRBV5-1
J: TRBJ1-1
size: -
D: -

CDR3: CASSRLPWGGDGYTF
DNA: TGTGCCAGCAGCCGCCTCCCTTGGGGCGGGGATGGCTACACCTTC
V: TRBV6-2/TRBV6-3
J: TRBJ1-2
size: once
D: -

CDR3: CASRRSSAGNTIYF
DNA: TGTGCCAGCCGTCGGAGCTCTGCTGGAAACACCATATATTTT
V: TRBV25-1
J: TRBJ1-3
size: -
D: -

CDR3: CASSLTGGSTDTQYF
DNA: TGTGCCAGCAGTTTGACAGGGGGGAGTACAGATACGCAGTATTTT
V: TRBV6-5
J: TRBJ2-3
size: -
D: TRBD1

CDR3: CASRPTAGGVNTEAFF
DNA: TGTGCCTCCAGACCCACAGCGGGAGGAGTGAACACTGAAGCTTTCTTT
V: TRBV6-4
J: TRBJ1-1
size: -
D: -

CDR3: CASSVVGSTDTQYF
DNA: TGTGCCAGCAGCGTAGTGGGCAGCACAGATACGCAGTATTTT
V: TRBV9
J: TRBJ2-3
size: -
D: -

CDR3: CASSQVSSGGETQYF
DNA: TGCGCCAGCAGCCAAGTGTCTAGCGGGGGGGAAACCCAGTACTTC
V: TRBV4-3
J: TRBJ2-5
size: -
D: TRBD2

CDR3: CASSWTVSYEQYF
DNA: TGTGCCAGCAGTTGGACAGTTTCCTACGAGCAGTACTTC
V: TRBV13
J: TRBJ2-7
size: -
D: -

CDR3: CASTFRRGVEAFF
DNA: TGTGCCAGCACCTTCCGACGGGGTGTTGAAGCTTTCTTT
V: TRBV12-3/TRBV12-4
J: TRBJ1-1
size: -
D: -

CDR3: CASSVGAGGGAYEQYF
DNA: TGTGCCAGCAGCGTAGGAGCTGGGGGGGGAGCCTACGAGCAGTACTTC
V: TRBV9
J: TRBJ2-7
size: -
D: TRBD2

CDR3: CASRHDGTSGFLTQYF
DNA: TGTGCCAGCAGACATGATGGGACTAGCGGTTTTTTGACCCAGTACTTC
V: TRBV3-1/TRBV3-2
J: TRBJ2-5
size: -
D: TRBD2

CDR3: CASSLWTSGNNEQFF
DNA: TGTGCCAGCAGCTTGTGGACTAGCGGCAACAATGAGCAGTTCTTC
V: TRBV7-9
J: TRBJ2-1
size: -
D: TRBD2

CDR3: CASSLGTGETGYTF
DNA: TGCGCCAGCAGCCTGGGGACAGGGGAGACTGGCTACACCTTC
V: TRBV5-1
J: TRBJ1-2
size: few
D: TRBD1

CDR3: CALVAGHEQYF
DNA: TGTGCCTTGGTAGCGGGGCATGAGCAGTACTTC
V: TRBV6-5
J: TRBJ2-7
size: -
D: TRBD2

CDR3: CASSLVQDYGYTF
DNA: TGTGCCAGCAGCTTGGTGCAGGACTATGGCTACACCTTC
V: TRBV5-6
J: TRBJ1-2
size: few
D: -

CDR3: CASSLGTGTYGYTF
DNA: TGTGCCAGCAGCTTGGGGACAGGGACCTATGGCTACACCTTC
V: TRBV5-6
J: TRBJ1-2
size: -
D: TRBD1

CDR3: CASSYNRDGYTF
DNA: TGTGCCAGCAGTTACAACAGGGACGGCTACACCTTC
V: TRBV6-5
J: TRBJ1-2
size: -
D: -

CDR3: CASSPLDRVNGYTF
DNA: TGTGCCAGCAGCCCATTAGACAGGGTAAATGGCTACACCTTC
V: TRBV7-2
J: TRBJ1-2
size: -
D: TRBD1

CDR3: CASSPQTGNEKLFF
DNA: TGTGCCAGCTCACCCCAGACAGGGAATGAAAAACTGTTTTTT
V: TRBV18
J: TRBJ1-4
size: -
D: TRBD1

CDR3: CASSFLLAGETQYF
DNA: TGTGCCAGCAGTTTCCTACTAGCCGGAGAGACCCAGTACTTC
V: TRBV2
J: TRBJ2-5
size: -
D: -

CDR3: CASSLNDRGLYNEQFF
DNA: TGTGCCAGCAGCTTAAACGACAGGGGGCTTTACAATGAGCAGTTCTTC
V: TRBV7-2
J: TRBJ2-1
size: -
D: TRBD1

CDR3: CASSIATGGVGAQYF
DNA: TGTGCCAGTAGTATAGCGACAGGGGGCGTGGGGGCCCAGTACTTC
V: TRBV19
J: TRBJ2-5
size: -
D: TRBD1

CDR3: CSVERGSDWGEQFF
DNA: TGCAGCGTCGAGCGGGGGAGCGACTGGGGTGAGCAGTTCTTC
V: TRBV29-1
J: TRBJ2-1
size: -
D: TRBD2

CDR3: CASSPSRDKYNEQFF
DNA: TGTGCCAGCAGCCCATCCAGGGACAAATACAATGAGCAGTTCTTC
V: TRBV5-4
J: TRBJ2-1
size: -
D: -

CDR3: CASSFSTGSNGYTF
DNA: TGTGCCAGCAGCTTTTCGACAGGAAGTAATGGCTACACCTTC
V: TRBV7-2
J: TRBJ1-2
size: -
D: -

CDR3: CSVKATGAGNTIYF
DNA: TGCAGCGTGAAAGCGACAGGGGCTGGAAACACCATATATTTT
V: TRBV29-1
J: TRBJ1-3
size: once
D: TRBD1

CDR3: CASSYLGQTLEEQFF
DNA: TGTGCCAGCAGTTACCTGGGACAGACTTTGGAGGAGCAGTTCTTC
V: TRBV6-2/TRBV6-3
J: TRBJ2-1
size: -
D: TRBD1

CDR3: CASSNRLGTGGQETQYF
DNA: TGTGCCAGCAGCAACCGACTTGGGACAGGGGGCCAAGAGACCCAGTACTTC
V: TRBV7-6
J: TRBJ2-5
size: -
D: TRBD1

CDR3: CASRTLLYGYTF
DNA: TGTGCCAGCAGGACACTTCTCTATGGCTACACCTTC
V: TRBV12-3/TRBV12-4
J: TRBJ1-2
size: -
D: -

CDR3: CASSADYTYEQYF
DNA: TGTGCCAGCAGTGCCGACTACACCTACGAGCAGTACTTC
V: TRBV12-3/TRBV12-4
J: TRBJ2-7
size: -
D: -

CDR3: CASSPRQGSSEAFF
DNA: TGTGCCAGCAGCCCCAGACAGGGGAGTTCTGAAGCTTTCTTT
V: TRBV13
J: TRBJ1-1
size: -
D: TRBD1

CDR3: CASSLSRIAGGGSYEQYF
DNA: TGTGCCAGCAGCTTAAGTCGGATAGCGGGGGGTGGGTCCTACGAGCAGTACTTC
V: TRBV7-2
J: TRBJ2-7
size: -
D: TRBD2

CDR3: CASSSLLASGSSYNEQFF
DNA: TGTGCCAGCAGCTCCCTCCTAGCCTCAGGAAGCTCCTACAATGAGCAGTTCTTC
V: TRBV7-2
J: TRBJ2-1
size: -
D: -

CDR3: CASSPTTGTGGYNEQFF
DNA: TGTGCCAGCTCACCAACAACCGGGACAGGGGGGTACAATGAGCAGTTCTTC
V: TRBV18
J: TRBJ2-1
size: -
D: TRBD1

CDR3: CASRRGLAGEIDTQYF
DNA: TGTGCCAGCAGACGTGGACTAGCGGGGGAAATCGATACGCAGTATTTT
V: TRBV21-1
J: TRBJ2-3
size: -
D: -

CDR3: CASSPRPANEKLFF
DNA: TGTGCCAGCAGTCCGAGGCCTGCTAATGAAAAACTGTTTTTT
V: TRBV6-5
J: TRBJ1-4
size: -
D: -